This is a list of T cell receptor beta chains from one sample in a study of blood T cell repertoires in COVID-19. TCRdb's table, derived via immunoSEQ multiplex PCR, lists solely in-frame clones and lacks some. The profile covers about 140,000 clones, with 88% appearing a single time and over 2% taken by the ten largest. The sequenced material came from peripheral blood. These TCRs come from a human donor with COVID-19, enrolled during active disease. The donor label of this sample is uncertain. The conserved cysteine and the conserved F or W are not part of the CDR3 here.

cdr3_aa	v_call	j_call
ASSRGRGQGSNEQF	TRBV19	TRBJ2-1
ASSEVGGGLREQY	TRBV2	TRBJ2-7
ASSQGEETEAF	TRBV12-3/TRBV12-4	TRBJ1-1
ASSPYGLAGGREQY	TRBV14	TRBJ2-7
ASSVAGGGGAAEDEQF	TRBV9	TRBJ2-1
ASISTTGSGEKLF	TRBV19	TRBJ1-4
ASREGGPLH	TRBV10-2	TRBJ1-6
ASSQGASNTQY	TRBV2	TRBJ2-3
ASSPPGQGAGHEQF	TRBV18	TRBJ2-1
ASTQGQGLGPQH	TRBV2	TRBJ1-5
ASSQVGLLGGETQY	TRBV4-1	TRBJ2-5
ASSIDLTGGVFVETQY	TRBV19	TRBJ2-5
ASSDEQGFGQPQH	TRBV6-1	TRBJ1-5
ASSLAGQGGYEQY	TRBV7-6	TRBJ2-7
ASSQGLAGGIEETQY	TRBV4-2	TRBJ2-5
ASMPGQGVPEAF	TRBV6-5	TRBJ1-1
ASSYSSQYNEQF	TRBV6-2/TRBV6-3	TRBJ2-1
AWAGTDTQY	TRBV30	TRBJ2-3
ASSPGTSGGPGV	TRBV5-1	TRBJ2-1
ASISQSGGNSPLH	TRBV6-5	TRBJ1-6
ASSLDRNNEKLF	TRBV6-5	TRBJ1-4
ASSRVSPNTDTQY	TRBV5-1	TRBJ2-3
ASSPTGGETQY	TRBV10-2	TRBJ2-5
ASSSTGPLGGSQY	TRBV5-4	TRBJ2-3
ASSFAGETQY	TRBV7-9	TRBJ2-5
ASSKTGTSSYEQY	TRBV28	TRBJ2-7
SAPEEPDRASYEQY	TRBV29-1	TRBJ2-7
ASSLIADSGEQY	TRBV7-2	TRBJ2-7
ASNFKPGGTEAF	TRBV2	TRBJ1-1
ASLMDRGNEQY	TRBV2	TRBJ2-7
ASSIDLPGTGSTQY	TRBV2	TRBJ2-5
ASRQTGAPEAF	TRBV11-3	TRBJ1-1
ASRPTGGAYGELF	TRBV9	TRBJ2-2
SALETDTQY	TRBV29-1	TRBJ2-3
ASREGTGNTIY	TRBV6-5	TRBJ1-3
ASSQANQYEQY	TRBV3-1/TRBV3-2	TRBJ2-7
AWGDRGLGYT	TRBV30	TRBJ1-2
ASSPRTGVNTEAF	TRBV13	TRBJ1-1
ASSYARGIGTEAF	TRBV6-5	TRBJ1-1
ASSGRGALRTRAF	TRBV5-1	TRBJ1-1
ASSPRQGGVGYT	TRBV27	TRBJ1-2
ASSPSVGGQPQH	TRBV5-1	TRBJ1-5
ASSLEGLVRNEQF	TRBV18	TRBJ2-1